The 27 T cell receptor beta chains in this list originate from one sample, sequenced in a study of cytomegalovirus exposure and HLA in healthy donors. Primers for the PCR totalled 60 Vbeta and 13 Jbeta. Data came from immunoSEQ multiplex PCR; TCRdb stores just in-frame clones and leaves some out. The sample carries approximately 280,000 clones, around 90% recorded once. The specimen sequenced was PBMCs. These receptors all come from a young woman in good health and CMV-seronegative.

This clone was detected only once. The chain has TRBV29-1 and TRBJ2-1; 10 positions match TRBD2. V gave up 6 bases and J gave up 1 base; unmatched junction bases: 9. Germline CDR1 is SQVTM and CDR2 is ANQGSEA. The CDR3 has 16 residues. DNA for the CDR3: TGCAGCGTCTCCAGCGGGGGGGCCGAATCCTACAATGAGCAGTTCTTC. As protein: CSVSSGGAESYNEQFF.

CDR3: CASSSSGKQFF. CDR3 in DNA: TGTGCCAGCAGCTCCTCGGGGAAGCAGTTCTTC. The rearrangement joins TRBV11-3 to TRBJ2-1; possibly TRBD2 for D (5 bases). Trimming shortened V by 4 bases and J by 11 bases, and 9 bases separated the two germline ends. CDR3 length: 11 amino acids. The germline CDR1 and CDR2 sequences are SGHNT and YENEEA.

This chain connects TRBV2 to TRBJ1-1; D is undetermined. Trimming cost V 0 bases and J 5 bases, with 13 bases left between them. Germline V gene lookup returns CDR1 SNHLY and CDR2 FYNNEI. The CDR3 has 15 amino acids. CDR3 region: CASSEAARTGTEAFF. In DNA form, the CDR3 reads TGTGCCAGCAGTGAAGCCGCAAGGACGGGAACTGAAGCTTTCTTT.

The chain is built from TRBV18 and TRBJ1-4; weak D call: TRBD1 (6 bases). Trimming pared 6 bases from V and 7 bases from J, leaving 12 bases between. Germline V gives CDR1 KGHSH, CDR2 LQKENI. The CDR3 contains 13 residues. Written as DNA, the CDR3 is TGTGCCAGCTCCCCCCAGGGGAGTGAAAAACTGTTTTTT. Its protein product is CASSPQGSEKLFF.

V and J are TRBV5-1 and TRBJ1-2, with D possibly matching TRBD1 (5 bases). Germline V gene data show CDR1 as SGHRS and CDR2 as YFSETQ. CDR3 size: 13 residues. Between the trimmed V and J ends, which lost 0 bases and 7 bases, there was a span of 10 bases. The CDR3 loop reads CASSLEGRSGYTF. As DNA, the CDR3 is TGCGCCAGCAGCTTGGAGGGGAGGAGTGGCTACACCTTC.

The CDR3 region is CASSLAGQGDEKLFF. The DNA for the CDR3 is TGTGCCAGCAGCTTGGCGGGACAGGGGGACGAAAAACTGTTTTTT. The gene calls are TRBV5-6 and TRBJ1-4; 11 bases align to TRBD1. The CDR3 is 15 amino acids. V trimming: 0 bases; J trimming: 8 bases; junction bases outside the gene matches: 3. Germline values: CDR1 SGHDT, CDR2 YYEEEE.

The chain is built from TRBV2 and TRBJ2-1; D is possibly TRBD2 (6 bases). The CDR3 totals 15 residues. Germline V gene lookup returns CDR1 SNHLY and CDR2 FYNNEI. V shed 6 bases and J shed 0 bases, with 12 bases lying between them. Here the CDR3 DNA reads TGTGCCAGCAGGAGCGGGTCGAGCTCCTACAATGAGCAGTTCTTC. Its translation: CASRSGSSSYNEQFF.

CDR3 protein: CASSSPGTSGLSSYNEQFF. The CDR3 DNA is TGTGCCAGCAGTTCTCCCGGGACTAGCGGGTTGAGCTCCTACAATGAGCAGTTCTTC. The chain links TRBV13 to TRBJ2-1, with 12 bases that match TRBD2. Germline assignment: CDR1 PRHDT and CDR2 FYEKMQ (reference sequence). The CDR3 totals 19 residues. V shed 6 bases, J shed 0 bases, and the junction held 12 bases outside the gene matches. The full variable domain, with the rest looked up from reference TRBV13 and TRBJ2-1, is AAGVIQSPRHLIKEKRETATLKCYPIPRHDTVYWYQQGPGQDPQFLISFYEKMQSDKGSIPDRFSAQQFSDYHSELNMSSLELGDSALYFCASSSPGTSGLSSYNEQFFGPGTRLTVL.

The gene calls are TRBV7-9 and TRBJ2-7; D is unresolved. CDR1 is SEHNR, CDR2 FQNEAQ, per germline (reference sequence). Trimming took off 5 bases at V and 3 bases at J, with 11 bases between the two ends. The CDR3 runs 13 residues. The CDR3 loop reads CASSPLVGYEQYF. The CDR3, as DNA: TGTGCCAGCAGCCCGCTGGTCGGCTACGAGCAGTACTTC.

The CDR3 is CASSYISGAGNTIYF. The CDR3 DNA is TGTGCCAGCAGTTATATTTCGGGGGCTGGAAACACCATATATTTT. The gene calls are TRBV6-5 and TRBJ1-3, with a possible D match to TRBD1 (5 bases). This CDR3 has 15 amino acids. The germline CDR1 and CDR2 sequences are MNHEY and SVGAGI. Trimming removed 3 bases from V and 2 bases from J, with 11 bases in between.

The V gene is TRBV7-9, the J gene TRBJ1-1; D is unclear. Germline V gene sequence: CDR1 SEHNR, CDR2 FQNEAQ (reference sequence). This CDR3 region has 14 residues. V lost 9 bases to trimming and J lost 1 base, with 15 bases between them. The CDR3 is CARVQRVSNTEAFF. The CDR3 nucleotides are TGTGCCAGAGTCCAACGGGTCTCGAACACTGAAGCTTTCTTT. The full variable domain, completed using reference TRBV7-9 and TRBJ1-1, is DTGVSQNPRHKITKRGQNVTFRCDPISEHNRLYWYRQTLGQGPEFLTYFQNEAQLEKSRLLSDRFSAERPKGSFSTLEIQRTEQGDSAMYLCARVQRVSNTEAFFGQGTRLTVV.

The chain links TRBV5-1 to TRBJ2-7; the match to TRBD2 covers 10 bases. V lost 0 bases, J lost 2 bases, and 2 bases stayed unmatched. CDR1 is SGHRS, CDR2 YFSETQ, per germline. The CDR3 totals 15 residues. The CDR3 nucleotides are TGCGCCAGCAGCTTGGTACTAGCGGGGACCTACGAGCAGTACTTC. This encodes CASSLVLAGTYEQYF.

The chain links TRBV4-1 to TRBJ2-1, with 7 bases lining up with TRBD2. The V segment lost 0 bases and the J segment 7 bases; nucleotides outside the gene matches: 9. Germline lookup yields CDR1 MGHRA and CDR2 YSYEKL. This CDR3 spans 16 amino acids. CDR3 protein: CASSQDSSGVRNEQFF. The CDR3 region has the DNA TGCGCCAGCAGCCAAGATTCCAGCGGGGTAAGGAATGAGCAGTTCTTC.

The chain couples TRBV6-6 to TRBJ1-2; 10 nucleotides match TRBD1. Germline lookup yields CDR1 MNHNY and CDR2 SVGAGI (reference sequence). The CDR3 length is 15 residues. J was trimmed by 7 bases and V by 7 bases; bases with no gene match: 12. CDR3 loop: CASTDHDRGPGGYTF. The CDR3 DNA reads TGTGCCAGCACCGATCACGACAGGGGGCCGGGTGGCTACACCTTC.

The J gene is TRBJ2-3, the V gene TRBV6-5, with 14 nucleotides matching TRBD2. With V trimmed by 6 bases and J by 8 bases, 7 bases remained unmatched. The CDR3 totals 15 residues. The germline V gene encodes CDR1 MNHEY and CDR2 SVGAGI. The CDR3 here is CASRSGLAGAGTQYF. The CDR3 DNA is TGTGCCAGCAGATCGGGACTAGCGGGGGCGGGTACGCAGTATTTT.

The CDR3: CASSPGLAGAQETQYF. CDR3 DNA sequence: TGTGCCAGCTCACCAGGACTAGCGGGGGCCCAAGAGACCCAGTACTTC. The chain couples TRBV18 to TRBJ2-5; 13 bases line up with TRBD2. This CDR3 has 16 amino acids. V lost 2 bases to trimming and J lost 1 base; unmatched junction nucleotides: 1. Per the germline V gene, CDR1 is KGHSH and CDR2 is LQKENI.

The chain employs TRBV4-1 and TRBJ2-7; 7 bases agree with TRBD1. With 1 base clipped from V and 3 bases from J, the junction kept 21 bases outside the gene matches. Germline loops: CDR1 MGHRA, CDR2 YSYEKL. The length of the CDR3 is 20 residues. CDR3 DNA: TGCGCCAGCAGCCAAGCTTCAGGCTTACTAGACAGGGAGAAGGACTACGAGCAGTACTTC. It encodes CASSQASGLLDREKDYEQYF.

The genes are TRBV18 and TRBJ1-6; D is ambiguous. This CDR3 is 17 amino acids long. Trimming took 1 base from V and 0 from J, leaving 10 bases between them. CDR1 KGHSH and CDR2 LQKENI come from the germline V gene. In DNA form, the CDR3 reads TGTGCCAGCTCACCACAATCGCGAGGCTCCTATAATTCACCCCTCCACTTT. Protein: CASSPQSRGSYNSPLHF. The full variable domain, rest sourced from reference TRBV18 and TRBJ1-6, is NAGVMQNPRHLVRRRGQEARLRCSPMKGHSHVYWYRQLPEEGLKFMVYLQKENIIDESGMPKERFSAEFPKEGPSILRIQQVVRGDSAAYFCASSPQSRGSYNSPLHFGNGTRLTVT.

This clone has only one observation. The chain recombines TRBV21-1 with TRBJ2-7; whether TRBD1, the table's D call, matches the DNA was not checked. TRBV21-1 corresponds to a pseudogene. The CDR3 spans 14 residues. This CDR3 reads CASSNHIEFYEQYF. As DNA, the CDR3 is TGTGCCAGCAGCAACCACATTGAATTCTACGAGCAGTACTTC.

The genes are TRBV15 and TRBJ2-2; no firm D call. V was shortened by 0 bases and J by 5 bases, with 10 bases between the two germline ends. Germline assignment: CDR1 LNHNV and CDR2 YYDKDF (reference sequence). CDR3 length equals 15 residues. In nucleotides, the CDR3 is TGTGCCACCAGCAGAGAGGCGGTTGGAACCGGGGAGCTGTTTTTT. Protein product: CATSREAVGTGELFF. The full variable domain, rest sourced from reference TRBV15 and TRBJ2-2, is DAMVIQNPRYQVTQFGKPVTLSCSQTLNHNVMYWYQQKSSQAPKLLFHYYDKDFNNEADTPDNFQSRRPNTSFCFLDIRSPGLGDTAMYLCATSREAVGTGELFFGEGSRLTVL.

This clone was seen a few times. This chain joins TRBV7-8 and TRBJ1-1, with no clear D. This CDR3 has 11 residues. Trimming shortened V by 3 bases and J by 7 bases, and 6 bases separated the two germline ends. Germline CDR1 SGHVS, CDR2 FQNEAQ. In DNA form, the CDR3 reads TGTGCCAGCAGCTTCGCCGGTGAAGCTTTCTTT. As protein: CASSFAGEAFF. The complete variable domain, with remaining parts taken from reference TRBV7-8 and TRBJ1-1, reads GAGVSQSPRYKVAKRGQDVALRCDPISGHVSLFWYQQALGQGPEFLTYFQNEAQLDKSGLPSDRFFAERPEGSVSTLKIQRTQQEDSAVYLCASSFAGEAFFGQGTRLTVV.

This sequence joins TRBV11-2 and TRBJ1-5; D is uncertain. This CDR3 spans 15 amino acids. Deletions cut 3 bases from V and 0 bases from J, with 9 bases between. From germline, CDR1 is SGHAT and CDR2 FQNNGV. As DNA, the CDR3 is TGTGCCAGCAGCTTCGAGGGCAATAGCAATCAGCCCCAGCATTTT. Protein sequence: CASSFEGNSNQPQHF. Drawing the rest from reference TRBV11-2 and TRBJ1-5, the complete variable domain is EAGVAQSPRYKIIEKRQSVAFWCNPISGHATLYWYQQILGQGPKLLIQFQNNGVVDDSQLPKDRFSAERLKGVDSTLKIQPAKLEDSAVYLCASSFEGNSNQPQHFGDGTRLSIL.

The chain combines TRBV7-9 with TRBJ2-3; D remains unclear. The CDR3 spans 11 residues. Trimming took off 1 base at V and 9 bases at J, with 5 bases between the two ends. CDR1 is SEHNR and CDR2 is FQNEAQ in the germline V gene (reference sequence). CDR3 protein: CASSLDSTQYF. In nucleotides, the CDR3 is TGTGCCAGCAGCTTAGACAGCACGCAGTATTTT.

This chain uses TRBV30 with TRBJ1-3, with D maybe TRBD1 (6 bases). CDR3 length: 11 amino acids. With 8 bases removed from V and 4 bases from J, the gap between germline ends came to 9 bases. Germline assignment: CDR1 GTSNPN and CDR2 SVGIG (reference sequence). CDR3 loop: CATGIGNTIYF. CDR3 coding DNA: TGTGCCACAGGGATCGGAAACACCATATATTTT.

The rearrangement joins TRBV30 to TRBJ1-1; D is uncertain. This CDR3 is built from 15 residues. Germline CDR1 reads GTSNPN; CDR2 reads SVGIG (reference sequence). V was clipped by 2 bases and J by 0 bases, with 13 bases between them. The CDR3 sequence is CAWSWRVHMNTEAFF. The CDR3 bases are TGTGCCTGGAGTTGGCGGGTCCATATGAACACTGAAGCTTTCTTT.

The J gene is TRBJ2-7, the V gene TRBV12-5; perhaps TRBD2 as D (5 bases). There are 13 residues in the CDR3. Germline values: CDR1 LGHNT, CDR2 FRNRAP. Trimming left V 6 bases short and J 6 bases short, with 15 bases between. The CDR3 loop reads CASGSGVEPEQYF. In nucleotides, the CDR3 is TGTGCTAGTGGAAGCGGTGTAGAGCCCGAGCAGTACTTC. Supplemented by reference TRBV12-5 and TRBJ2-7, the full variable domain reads DARVTQTPRHKVTEMGQEVTMRCQPILGHNTVFWYRQTMMQGLELLAYFRNRAPLDDSGMPKDRFSAEMPDATLATLKIQPSEPRDSAVYFCASGSGVEPEQYFGPGTRLTVT.

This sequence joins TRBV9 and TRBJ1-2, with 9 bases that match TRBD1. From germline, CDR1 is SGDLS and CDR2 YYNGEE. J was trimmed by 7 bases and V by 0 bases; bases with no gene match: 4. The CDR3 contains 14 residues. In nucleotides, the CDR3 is TGTGCCAGCAGCGTAGGGACAGGGGTTGGTGGCTACACCTTC. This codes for CASSVGTGVGGYTF.